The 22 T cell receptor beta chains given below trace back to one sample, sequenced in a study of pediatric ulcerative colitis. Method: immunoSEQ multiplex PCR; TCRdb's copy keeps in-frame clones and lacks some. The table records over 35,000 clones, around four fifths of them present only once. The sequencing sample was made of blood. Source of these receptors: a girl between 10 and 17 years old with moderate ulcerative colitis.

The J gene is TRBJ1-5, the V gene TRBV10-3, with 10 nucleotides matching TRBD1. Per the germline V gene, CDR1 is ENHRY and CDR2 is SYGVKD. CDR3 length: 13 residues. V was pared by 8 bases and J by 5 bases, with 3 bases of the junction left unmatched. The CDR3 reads CAIGDRGYQPQHF. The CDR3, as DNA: TGTGCCATCGGGGACAGGGGTTATCAGCCCCAGCATTTT.

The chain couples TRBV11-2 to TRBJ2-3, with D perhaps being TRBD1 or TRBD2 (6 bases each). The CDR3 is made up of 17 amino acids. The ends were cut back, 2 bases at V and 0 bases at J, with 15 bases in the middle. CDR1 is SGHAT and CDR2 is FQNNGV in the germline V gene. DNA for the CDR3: TGTGCCAGCAGCTTAAGGGGGGCTAGCGCGAGCACAGATACGCAGTATTTT. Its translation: CASSLRGASASTDTQYF.

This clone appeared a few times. The CDR3 nucleotides read TGTGCCAGCTCACCCGAAACAGGGGGCCTAGAGACCCAGTACTTC. It codes for CASSPETGGLETQYF. The chain recombines TRBV18 with TRBJ2-5, with 9 bases fitting TRBD1. This CDR3 spans 15 amino acids. V was pared by 3 bases and J by 4 bases, with 6 bases of the junction left unmatched. Germline V lookup: CDR1 KGHSH, CDR2 LQKENI. Full variable domain (outside the CDR3, taken from reference TRBV18 and TRBJ2-5): NAGVMQNPRHLVRRRGQEARLRCSPMKGHSHVYWYRQLPEEGLKFMVYLQKENIIDESGMPKERFSAEFPKEGPSILRIQQVVRGDSAAYFCASSPETGGLETQYFGPGTRLLVL.

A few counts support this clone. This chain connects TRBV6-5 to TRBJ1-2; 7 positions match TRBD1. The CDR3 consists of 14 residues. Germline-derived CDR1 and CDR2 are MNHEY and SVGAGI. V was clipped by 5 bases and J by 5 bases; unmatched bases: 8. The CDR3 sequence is CASSLKGQLYGYTF. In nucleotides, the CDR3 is TGTGCCAGCAGTCTAAAGGGACAGTTATATGGCTACACCTTC.

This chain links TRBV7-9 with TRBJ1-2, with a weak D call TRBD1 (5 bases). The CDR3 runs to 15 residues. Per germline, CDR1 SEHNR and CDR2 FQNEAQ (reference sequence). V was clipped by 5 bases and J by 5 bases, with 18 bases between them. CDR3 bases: TGTGCCAGCAGCCCCGGCGGAGGGACCCCTTATGGCTACACCTTC. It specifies CASSPGGGTPYGYTF.

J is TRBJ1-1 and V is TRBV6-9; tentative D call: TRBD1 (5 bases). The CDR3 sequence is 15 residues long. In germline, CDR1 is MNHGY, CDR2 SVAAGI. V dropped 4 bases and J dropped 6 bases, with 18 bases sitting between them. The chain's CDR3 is CASSWFRGGEPEAFF. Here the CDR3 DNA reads TGTGCCAGCAGTTGGTTTCGGGGGGGTGAACCTGAAGCTTTCTTT.

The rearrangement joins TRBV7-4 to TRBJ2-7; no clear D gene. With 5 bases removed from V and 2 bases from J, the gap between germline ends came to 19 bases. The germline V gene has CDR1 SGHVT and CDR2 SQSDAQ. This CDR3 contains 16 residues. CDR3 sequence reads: CASSPRSVGRPYEQYF. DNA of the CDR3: TGTGCCAGCAGCCCCCGAAGTGTAGGACGACCCTACGAGCAGTACTTC.

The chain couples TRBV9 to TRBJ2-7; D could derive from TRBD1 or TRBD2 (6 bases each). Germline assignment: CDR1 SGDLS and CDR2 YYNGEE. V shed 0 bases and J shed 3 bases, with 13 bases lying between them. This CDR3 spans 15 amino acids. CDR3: CASSVGGGTSYEQYF. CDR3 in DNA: TGTGCCAGCAGCGTAGGAGGGGGGACCAGCTACGAGCAGTACTTC. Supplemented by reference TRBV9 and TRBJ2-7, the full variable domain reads DSGVTQTPKHLITATGQRVTLRCSPRSGDLSVYWYQQSLDQGLQFLIQYYNGEERAKGNILERFSAQQFPDLHSELNLSSLELGDSALYFCASSVGGGTSYEQYFGPGTRLTVT.

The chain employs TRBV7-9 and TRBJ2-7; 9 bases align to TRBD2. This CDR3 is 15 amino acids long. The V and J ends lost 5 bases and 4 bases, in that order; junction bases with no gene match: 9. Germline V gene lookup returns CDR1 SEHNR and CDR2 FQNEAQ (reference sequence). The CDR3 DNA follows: TGTGCCAGCAGCCCAACCCCCGGACTAGCGTACGAGCAGTACTTC. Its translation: CASSPTPGLAYEQYF.

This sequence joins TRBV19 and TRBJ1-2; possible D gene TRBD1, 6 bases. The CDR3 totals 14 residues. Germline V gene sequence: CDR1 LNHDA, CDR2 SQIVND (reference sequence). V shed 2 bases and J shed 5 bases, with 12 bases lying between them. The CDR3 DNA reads TGTGCCAGTAGTATATCAGGGGTACAGTATGGCTACACCTTC. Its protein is CASSISGVQYGYTF.

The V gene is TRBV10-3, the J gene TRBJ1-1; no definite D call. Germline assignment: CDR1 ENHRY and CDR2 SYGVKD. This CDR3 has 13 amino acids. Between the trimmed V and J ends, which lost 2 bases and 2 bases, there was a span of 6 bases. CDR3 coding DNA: TGTGCCATCAGTGAGACAGTTAACACTGAAGCTTTCTTT. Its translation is CAISETVNTEAFF.

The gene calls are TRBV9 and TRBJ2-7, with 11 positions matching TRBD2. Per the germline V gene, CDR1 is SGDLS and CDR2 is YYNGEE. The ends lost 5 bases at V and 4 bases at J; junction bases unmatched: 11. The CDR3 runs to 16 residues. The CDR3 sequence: CASRVEGGTSGYEQYF. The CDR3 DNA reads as TGTGCCAGCAGAGTCGAAGGGGGGACTAGCGGATACGAGCAGTACTTC. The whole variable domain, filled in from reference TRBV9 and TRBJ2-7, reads DSGVTQTPKHLITATGQRVTLRCSPRSGDLSVYWYQQSLDQGLQFLIQYYNGEERAKGNILERFSAQQFPDLHSELNLSSLELGDSALYFCASRVEGGTSGYEQYFGPGTRLTVT.

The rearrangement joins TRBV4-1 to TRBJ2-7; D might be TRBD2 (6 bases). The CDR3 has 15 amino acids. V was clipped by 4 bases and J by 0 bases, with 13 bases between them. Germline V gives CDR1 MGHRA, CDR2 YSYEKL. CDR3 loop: CASSPIPGSSYEQYF. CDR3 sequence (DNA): TGCGCCAGCAGCCCAATTCCCGGGAGCTCCTACGAGCAGTACTTC.

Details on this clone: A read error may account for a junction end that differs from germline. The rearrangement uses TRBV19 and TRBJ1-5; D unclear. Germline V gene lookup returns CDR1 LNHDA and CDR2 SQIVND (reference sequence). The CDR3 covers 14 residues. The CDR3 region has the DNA TGTGCCGGTAGTCTTTTAGACGGCAATCAGCCCCAGCATTTT. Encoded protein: CAGSLLDGNQPQHF.

CDR3 sequence (DNA): TGTGCCAGCAGCCCCCGCCCGAACACCGGGGAGCTGTTTTTT. Translating it yields CASSPRPNTGELFF. The chain carries TRBV9 and TRBJ2-2, with D uncertain. Germline V gene lookup returns CDR1 SGDLS and CDR2 YYNGEE. CDR3 size: 14 residues. Between the trimmed V and J ends, which lost 4 bases and 0 bases, there was a span of 7 bases.

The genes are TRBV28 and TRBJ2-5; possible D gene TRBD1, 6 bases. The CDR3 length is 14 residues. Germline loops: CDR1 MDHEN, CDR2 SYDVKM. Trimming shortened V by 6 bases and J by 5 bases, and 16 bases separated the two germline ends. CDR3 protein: CASSPLWGRETQYF. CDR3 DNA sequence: TGTGCCAGCAGCCCCCTCTGGGGGCGGGAGACCCAGTACTTC. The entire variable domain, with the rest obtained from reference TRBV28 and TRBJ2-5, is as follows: DVKVTQSSRYLVKRTGEKVFLECVQDMDHENMFWYRQDPGLGLRLIYFSYDVKMKEKGDIPEGYSVSREKKERFSLILESASTNQTSMYLCASSPLWGRETQYFGPGTRLLVL.

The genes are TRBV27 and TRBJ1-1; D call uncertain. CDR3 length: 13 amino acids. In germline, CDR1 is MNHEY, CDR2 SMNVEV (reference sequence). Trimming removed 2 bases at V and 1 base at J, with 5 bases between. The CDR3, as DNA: TGTGCCAGCAGTTTAGGAGGGAACACTGAAGCTTTCTTT. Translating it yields CASSLGGNTEAFF.

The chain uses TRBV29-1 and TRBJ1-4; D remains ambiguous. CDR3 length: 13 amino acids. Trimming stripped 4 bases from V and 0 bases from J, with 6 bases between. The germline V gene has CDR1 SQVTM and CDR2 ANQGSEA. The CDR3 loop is CSVGEATNEKLFF. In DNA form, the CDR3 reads TGCAGCGTTGGAGAAGCAACTAATGAAAAACTGTTTTTT.

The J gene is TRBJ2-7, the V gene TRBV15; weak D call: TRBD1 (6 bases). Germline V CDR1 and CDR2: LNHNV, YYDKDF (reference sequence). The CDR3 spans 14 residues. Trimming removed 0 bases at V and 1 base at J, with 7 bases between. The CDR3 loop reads CATSRDTGSYEQYF. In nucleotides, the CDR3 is TGTGCCACCAGCAGAGATACAGGGTCCTACGAGCAGTACTTC.

The CDR3 loop is CAWSRTGGLNEKLFF. The CDR3 DNA is TGTGCCTGGAGTCGTACGGGGGGCCTTAATGAAAAACTGTTTTTT. V and J are TRBV30 and TRBJ1-4, with a tentative D call TRBD1 (6 bases). Deletions cut 2 bases from V and 4 bases from J, with 14 bases between. The germline V gene encodes CDR1 GTSNPN and CDR2 SVGIG (reference sequence). The CDR3 runs to 15 residues.

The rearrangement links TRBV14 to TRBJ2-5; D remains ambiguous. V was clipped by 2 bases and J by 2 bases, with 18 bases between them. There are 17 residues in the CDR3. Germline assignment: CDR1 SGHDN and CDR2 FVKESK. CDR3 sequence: CASSQFHSINNQETQYF. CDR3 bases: TGTGCCAGCAGCCAATTCCACAGTATCAACAATCAAGAGACCCAGTACTTC.

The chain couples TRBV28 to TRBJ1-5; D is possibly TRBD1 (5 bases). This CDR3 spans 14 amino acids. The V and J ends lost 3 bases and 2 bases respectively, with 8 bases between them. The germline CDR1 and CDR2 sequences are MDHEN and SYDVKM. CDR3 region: CASSFQGGNQPQHF. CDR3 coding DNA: TGTGCCAGCAGTTTTCAGGGCGGCAATCAGCCCCAGCATTTT.